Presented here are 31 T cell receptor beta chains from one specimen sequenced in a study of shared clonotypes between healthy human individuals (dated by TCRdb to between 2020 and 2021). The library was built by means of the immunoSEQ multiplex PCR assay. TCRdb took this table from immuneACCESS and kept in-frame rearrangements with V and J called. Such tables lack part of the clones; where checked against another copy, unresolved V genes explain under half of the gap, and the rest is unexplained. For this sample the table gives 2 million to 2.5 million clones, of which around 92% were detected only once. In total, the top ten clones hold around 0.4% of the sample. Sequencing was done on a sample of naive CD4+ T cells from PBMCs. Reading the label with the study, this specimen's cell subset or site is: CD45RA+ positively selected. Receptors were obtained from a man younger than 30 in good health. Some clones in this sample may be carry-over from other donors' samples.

The CDR3 spells CASSDGPLYNNEQFF. The CDR3 DNA reads as TGTGCCAGCAGTGACGGTCCCCTTTACAACAATGAGCAGTTCTTC. The rearrangement joins TRBV6-4 to TRBJ2-1; D call uncertain. The CDR3 covers 15 residues. Germline CDR1 reads MRHNA; CDR2 reads SNTAGT. Trimming cost V 2 bases and J 5 bases, with 13 bases left between them.

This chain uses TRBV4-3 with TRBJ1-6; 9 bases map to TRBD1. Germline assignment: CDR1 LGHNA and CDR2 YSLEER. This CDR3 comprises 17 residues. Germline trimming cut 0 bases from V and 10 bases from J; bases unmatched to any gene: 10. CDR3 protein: CASSQEPRGQGQSPLHF. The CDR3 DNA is TGCGCCAGCAGCCAAGAACCAAGGGGACAGGGTCAATCACCCCTCCACTTT.

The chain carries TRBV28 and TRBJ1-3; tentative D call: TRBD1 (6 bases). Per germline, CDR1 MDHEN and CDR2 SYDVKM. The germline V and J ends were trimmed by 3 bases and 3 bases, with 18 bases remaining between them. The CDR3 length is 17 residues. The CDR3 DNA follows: TGTGCCAGCAGTTTTGGGGGCGGGCCATCGGGTGGAAACACCATATATTTT. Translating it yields CASSFGGGPSGGNTIYF.

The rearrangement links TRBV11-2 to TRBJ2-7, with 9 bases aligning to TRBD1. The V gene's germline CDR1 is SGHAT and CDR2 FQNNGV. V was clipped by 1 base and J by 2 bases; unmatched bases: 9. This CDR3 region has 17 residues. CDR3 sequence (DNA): TGTGCCAGCAGCTTAGTTATAGGTGGACAGGGGCCCTACGAGCAGTACTTC. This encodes CASSLVIGGQGPYEQYF.

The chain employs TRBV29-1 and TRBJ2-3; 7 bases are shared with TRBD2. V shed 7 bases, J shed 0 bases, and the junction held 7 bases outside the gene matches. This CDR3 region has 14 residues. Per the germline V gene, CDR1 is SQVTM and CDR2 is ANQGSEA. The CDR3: CSGGGGASTDTQYF. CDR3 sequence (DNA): TGCAGCGGGGGGGGAGGCGCAAGCACAGATACGCAGTATTTT.

This CDR3 is CASSATVANTGELFF. The CDR3 DNA is TGTGCCAGCAGCGCGACAGTCGCGAACACCGGGGAGCTGTTTTTT. The chain uses TRBV9 and TRBJ2-2; D perhaps matches TRBD1 (5 bases). The germline V gene encodes CDR1 SGDLS and CDR2 YYNGEE. Trimming stripped 3 bases from V and 0 bases from J, with 9 bases between. The CDR3 has 15 residues.

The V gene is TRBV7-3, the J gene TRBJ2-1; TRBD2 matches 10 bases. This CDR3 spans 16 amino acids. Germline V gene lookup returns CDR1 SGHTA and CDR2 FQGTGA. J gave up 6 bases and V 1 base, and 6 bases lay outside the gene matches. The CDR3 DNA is TGTGCCAGCAGCTTAAAGGTGGGGACTAGCGCCAATGAGCAGTTCTTC. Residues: CASSLKVGTSANEQFF.

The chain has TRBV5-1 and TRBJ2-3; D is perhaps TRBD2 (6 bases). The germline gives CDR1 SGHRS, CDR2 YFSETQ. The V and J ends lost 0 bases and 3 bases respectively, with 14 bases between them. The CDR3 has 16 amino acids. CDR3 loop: CASSLGLAVGTDTQYF. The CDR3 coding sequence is TGCGCCAGCAGCTTGGGTTTAGCGGTGGGGACAGATACGCAGTATTTT.

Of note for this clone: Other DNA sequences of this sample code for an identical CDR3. The CDR3 loop reads CASSFTGATNEKLFF. For the CDR3, the DNA is TGCGCCAGCAGCTTTACAGGGGCAACTAATGAAAAACTGTTTTTT. V and J are TRBV5-1 and TRBJ1-4, with 7 bases fitting TRBD1. The CDR3 spans 15 residues. Germline V lookup: CDR1 SGHRS, CDR2 YFSETQ. Trimming cost V 2 bases and J 0 bases; bases outside gene matches: 1. The variable domain in full, completed from reference TRBV5-1 and TRBJ1-4, reads KAGVTQTPRYLIKTRGQQVTLSCSPISGHRSVSWYQQTPGQGLQFLFEYFSETQRNKGNFPGRFSGRQFSNSRSEMNVSTLELGDSALYLCASSFTGATNEKLFFGSGTQLSVL.

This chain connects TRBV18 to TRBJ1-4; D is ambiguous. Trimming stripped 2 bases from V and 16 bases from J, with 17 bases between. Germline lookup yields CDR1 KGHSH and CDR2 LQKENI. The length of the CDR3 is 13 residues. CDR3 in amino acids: CASSPSGGSHRFF. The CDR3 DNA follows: TGTGCCAGCTCACCATCCGGCGGGAGCCATAGGTTTTTT.

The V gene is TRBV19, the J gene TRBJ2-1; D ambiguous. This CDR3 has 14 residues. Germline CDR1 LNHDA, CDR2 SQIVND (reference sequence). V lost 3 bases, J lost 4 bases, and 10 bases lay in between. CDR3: CASSIQAGYNEQFF. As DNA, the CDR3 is TGTGCCAGTAGTATTCAGGCAGGTTACAATGAGCAGTTCTTC.

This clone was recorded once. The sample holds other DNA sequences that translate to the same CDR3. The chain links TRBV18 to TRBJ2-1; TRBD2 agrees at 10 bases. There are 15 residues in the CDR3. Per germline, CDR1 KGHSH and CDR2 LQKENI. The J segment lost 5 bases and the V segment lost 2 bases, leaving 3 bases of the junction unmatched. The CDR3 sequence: CASSPGTSGNNEQFF. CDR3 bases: TGTGCCAGCTCACCAGGCACTAGCGGGAACAATGAGCAGTTCTTC.

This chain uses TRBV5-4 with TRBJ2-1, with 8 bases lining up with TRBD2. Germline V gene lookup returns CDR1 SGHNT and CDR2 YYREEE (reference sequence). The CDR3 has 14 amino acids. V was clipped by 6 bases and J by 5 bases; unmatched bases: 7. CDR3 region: CASTLRGGNNEQFF. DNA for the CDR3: TGTGCCAGCACCCTGCGCGGGGGGAACAATGAGCAGTTCTTC.

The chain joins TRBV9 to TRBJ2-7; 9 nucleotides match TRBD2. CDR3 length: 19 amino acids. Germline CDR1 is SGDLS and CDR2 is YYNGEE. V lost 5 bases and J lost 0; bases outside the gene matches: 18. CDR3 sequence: CASRRGSGAIAGVSYEQYF. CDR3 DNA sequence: TGTGCCAGCAGAAGAGGGTCGGGAGCAATAGCGGGAGTCTCCTACGAGCAGTACTTC.

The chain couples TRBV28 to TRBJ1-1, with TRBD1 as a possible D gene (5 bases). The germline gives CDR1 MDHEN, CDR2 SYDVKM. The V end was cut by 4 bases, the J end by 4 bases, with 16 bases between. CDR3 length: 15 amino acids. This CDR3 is CASSSGGGTGTEAFF. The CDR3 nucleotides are TGTGCCAGCAGTTCCGGTGGTGGGACCGGCACTGAAGCTTTCTTT. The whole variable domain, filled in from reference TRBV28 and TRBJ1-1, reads DVKVTQSSRYLVKRTGEKVFLECVQDMDHENMFWYRQDPGLGLRLIYFSYDVKMKEKGDIPEGYSVSREKKERFSLILESASTNQTSMYLCASSSGGGTGTEAFFGQGTRLTVV.

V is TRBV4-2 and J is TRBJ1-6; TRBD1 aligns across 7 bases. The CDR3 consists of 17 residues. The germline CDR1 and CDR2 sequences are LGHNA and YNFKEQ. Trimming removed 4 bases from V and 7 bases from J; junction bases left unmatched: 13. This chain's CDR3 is CASSRLWGDSPNSPLHF. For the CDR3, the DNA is TGTGCCAGCAGCCGGTTGTGGGGGGACAGCCCCAATTCACCCCTCCACTTT.

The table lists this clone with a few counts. The CDR3 loop reads CASSRRVGTEAFF. In nucleotides, the CDR3 is TGCGCCAGCAGTAGGAGGGTGGGCACTGAAGCTTTCTTT. This chain connects TRBV10-2 to TRBJ1-1; no clear D. The CDR3 contains 13 residues. Trimming took 5 bases from V and 4 from J, leaving 11 bases between them. Germline V gives CDR1 WSHSY, CDR2 SAAADI.

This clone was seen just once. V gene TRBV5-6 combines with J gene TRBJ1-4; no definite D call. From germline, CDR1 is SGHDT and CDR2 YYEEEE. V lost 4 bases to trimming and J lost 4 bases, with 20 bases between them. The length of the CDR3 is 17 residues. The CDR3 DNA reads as TGTGCCAGCAGCCGAAACCATGGACCGCGGAATAATGAAAAACTGTTTTTT. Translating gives CASSRNHGPRNNEKLFF.

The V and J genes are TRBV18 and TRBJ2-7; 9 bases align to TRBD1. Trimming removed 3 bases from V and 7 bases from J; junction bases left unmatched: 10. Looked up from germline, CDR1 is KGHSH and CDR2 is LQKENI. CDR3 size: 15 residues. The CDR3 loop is CASSPRTGVQEEQYF. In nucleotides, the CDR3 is TGTGCCAGCTCACCCCGGACAGGGGTACAGGAAGAGCAGTACTTC.

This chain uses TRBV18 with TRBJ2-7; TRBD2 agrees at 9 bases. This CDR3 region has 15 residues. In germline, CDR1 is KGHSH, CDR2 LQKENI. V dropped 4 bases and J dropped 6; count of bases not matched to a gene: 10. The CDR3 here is CASSRSSGSVAEQYF. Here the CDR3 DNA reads TGTGCCAGCTCACGAAGTAGCGGGAGCGTGGCCGAGCAGTACTTC.

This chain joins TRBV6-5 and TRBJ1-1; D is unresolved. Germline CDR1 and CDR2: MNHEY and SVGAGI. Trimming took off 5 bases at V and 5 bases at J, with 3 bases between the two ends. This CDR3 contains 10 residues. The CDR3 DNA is TGTGCCAGCAGTCATACTGAAGCTTTCTTT. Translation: CASSHTEAFF.

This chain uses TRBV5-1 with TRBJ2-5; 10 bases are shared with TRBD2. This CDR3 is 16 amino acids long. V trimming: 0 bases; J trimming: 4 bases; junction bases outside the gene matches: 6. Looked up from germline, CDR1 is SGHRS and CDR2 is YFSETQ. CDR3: CASSLALAGVAETQYF. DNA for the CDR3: TGCGCCAGCAGCTTGGCCCTAGCGGGAGTTGCAGAGACCCAGTACTTC.

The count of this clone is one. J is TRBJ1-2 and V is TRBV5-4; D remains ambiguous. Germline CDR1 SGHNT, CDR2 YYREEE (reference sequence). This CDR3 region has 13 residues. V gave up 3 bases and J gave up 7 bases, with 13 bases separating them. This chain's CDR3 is CASSSTAERGYTF. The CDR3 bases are TGTGCCAGCAGCTCGACTGCTGAACGTGGCTACACCTTC.

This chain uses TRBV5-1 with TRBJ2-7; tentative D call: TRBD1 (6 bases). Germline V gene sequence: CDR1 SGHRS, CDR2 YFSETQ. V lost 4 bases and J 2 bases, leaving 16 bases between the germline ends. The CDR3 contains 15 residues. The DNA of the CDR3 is TGCGCCAGCAGCCCCGCACTTGGACAGACCTACGAGCAGTACTTC. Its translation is CASSPALGQTYEQYF.

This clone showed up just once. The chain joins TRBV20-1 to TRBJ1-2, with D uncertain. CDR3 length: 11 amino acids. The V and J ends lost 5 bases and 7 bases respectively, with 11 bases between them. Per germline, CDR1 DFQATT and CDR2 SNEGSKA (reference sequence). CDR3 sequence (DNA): TGCAGTGCTTATGAAGGTCGTGGCTACACCTTC. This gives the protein CSAYEGRGYTF.

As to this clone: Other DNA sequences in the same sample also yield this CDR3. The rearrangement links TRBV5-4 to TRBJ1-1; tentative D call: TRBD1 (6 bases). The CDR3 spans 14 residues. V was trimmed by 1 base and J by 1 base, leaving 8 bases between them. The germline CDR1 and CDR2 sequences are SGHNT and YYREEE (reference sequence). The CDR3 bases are TGTGCCAGCAGCTTGAGCAGGGGGAACACTGAAGCTTTCTTT. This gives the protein CASSLSRGNTEAFF.

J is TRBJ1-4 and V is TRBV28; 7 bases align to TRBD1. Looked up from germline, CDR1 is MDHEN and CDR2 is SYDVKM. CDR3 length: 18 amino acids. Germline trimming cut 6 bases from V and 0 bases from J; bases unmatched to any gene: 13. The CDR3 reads CASRRLRGLLTTNEKLFF. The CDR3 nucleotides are TGTGCCAGCAGGCGTTTGAGGGGGCTCCTAACAACTAATGAAAAACTGTTTTTT.

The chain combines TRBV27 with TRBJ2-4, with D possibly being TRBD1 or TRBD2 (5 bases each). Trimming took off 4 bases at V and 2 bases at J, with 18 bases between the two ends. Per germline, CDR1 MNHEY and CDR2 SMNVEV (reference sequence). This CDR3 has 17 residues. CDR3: CASSSARGQGSKNIQYF. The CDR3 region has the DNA TGTGCCAGCAGTTCCGCCCGGGGCCAGGGATCCAAAAACATTCAGTACTTC.

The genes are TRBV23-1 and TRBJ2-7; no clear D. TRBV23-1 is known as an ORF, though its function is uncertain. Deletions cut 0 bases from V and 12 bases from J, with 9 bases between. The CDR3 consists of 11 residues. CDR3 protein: CASSQSPGRYF. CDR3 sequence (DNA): TGCGCCAGCAGTCAATCACCGGGTCGGTACTTC.

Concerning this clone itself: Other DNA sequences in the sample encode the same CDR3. In nucleotides, the CDR3 is TGTGCCAGCAGCGACAGGGGTTTCTACGAGCAGTACTTC. Protein: CASSDRGFYEQYF. The rearrangement links TRBV2 to TRBJ2-7, with 8 bases aligning to TRBD1. CDR1 and CDR2 from the germline V gene are SNHLY and FYNNEI. This CDR3 is 13 amino acids long. The V and J ends lost 6 bases and 3 bases, in that order; junction bases with no gene match: 4.

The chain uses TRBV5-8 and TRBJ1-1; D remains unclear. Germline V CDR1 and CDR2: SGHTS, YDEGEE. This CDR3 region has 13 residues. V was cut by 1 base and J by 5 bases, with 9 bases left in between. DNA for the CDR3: TGTGCCAGCAGCTTGAAGGCCGGAACTGAAGCTTTCTTT. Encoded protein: CASSLKAGTEAFF.